What follows are 25 T cell receptor beta chains derived from one specimen sequenced in a study of cytomegalovirus exposure and HLA in healthy donors. The PCR had 60 Vbeta and 13 Jbeta primers. Sequenced by immunoSEQ multiplex PCR; TCRdb stores in-frame clones only, minus some. In the table there are about 98,000 clones, approximately 70% of which are singletons. The sample was PBMCs. The receptors shown here come from a man between 50 and 59 years old in good health and CMV-seronegative.

This chain uses TRBV9 with TRBJ2-3, with D unresolved. This CDR3 comprises 13 residues. The germline gives CDR1 SGDLS, CDR2 YYNGEE. Trimming pared 3 bases from V and 0 bases from J, leaving 5 bases between. The CDR3 loop is CASSDGSTDTQYF. CDR3 DNA: TGTGCCAGCAGCGACGGGAGCACAGATACGCAGTATTTT.

This chain joins TRBV2 and TRBJ1-4, with D maybe TRBD1 (5 bases). From germline, CDR1 is SNHLY and CDR2 FYNNEI. The CDR3 totals 15 residues. Trimming cost V 5 bases and J 8 bases, with 18 bases left between them. The CDR3 nucleotides read TGTGCCAGCAGTCCCCGCGGGGCAAGGGGAGAAAAACTGTTTTTT. It codes for CASSPRGARGEKLFF.

V gene TRBV27 combines with J gene TRBJ2-7, with 10 bases matching TRBD2. Germline V CDR1 and CDR2: MNHEY, SMNVEV (reference sequence). The trim removed 8 bases at V and 4 bases at J, leaving 8 bases unmatched. This CDR3 is 14 amino acids long. The chain's CDR3 is CASGGLAGEYEQYF. The DNA for the CDR3 is TGTGCCAGCGGTGGCCTAGCGGGGGAGTACGAGCAGTACTTC.

The chain combines TRBV5-8 with TRBJ2-4; perhaps TRBD1 as D (5 bases). There are 16 residues in the CDR3. Between the trimmed V and J ends, which lost 2 bases and 0 bases, there was a span of 12 bases. CDR1 and CDR2 (germline): SGHTS, YDEGEE. The CDR3 nucleotides read TGTGCCAGCAGCTTTTCCAGGGCCTTAGCCAAAAACATTCAGTACTTC. It is translated as CASSFSRALAKNIQYF.

The V gene is TRBV29-1, the J gene TRBJ2-1; 9 nucleotides match TRBD1. Per the germline V gene, CDR1 is SQVTM and CDR2 is ANQGSEA. The CDR3 totals 13 residues. V was clipped by 5 bases and J by 8 bases; unmatched bases: 7. The CDR3 bases are TGCAGCGTTCCGGGACAGGGTCTCCATGAGCAGTTCTTC. Translating gives CSVPGQGLHEQFF.

As for this clone: This sample also contains other DNA sequences that code for the same CDR3. The rearrangement uses TRBV9 and TRBJ1-6; TRBD1 is a possible D gene (5 bases). This CDR3 comprises 15 residues. Trimming took 0 bases from V and 4 from J, leaving 8 bases between them. In germline, CDR1 is SGDLS, CDR2 YYNGEE. In DNA form, the CDR3 reads TGTGCCAGCAGCGTAGCAGGGCAGTATAATTCACCCCTCCACTTT. Its protein is CASSVAGQYNSPLHF. The full variable domain, completed using reference TRBV9 and TRBJ1-6, is DSGVTQTPKHLITATGQRVTLRCSPRSGDLSVYWYQQSLDQGLQFLIQYYNGEERAKGNILERFSAQQFPDLHSELNLSSLELGDSALYFCASSVAGQYNSPLHFGNGTRLTVT.

V and J are TRBV11-2 and TRBJ1-3, with a possible D match to TRBD1 (6 bases). The CDR3 consists of 15 residues. Germline lookup yields CDR1 SGHAT and CDR2 FQNNGV. Trimming shortened V by 3 bases and J by 3 bases, and 12 bases separated the two germline ends. The DNA of the CDR3 is TGTGCCAGCAGCTTGATGGGGGGGCTTGGAAACACCATATATTTT. Its protein product is CASSLMGGLGNTIYF.

The V gene is TRBV6-6, the J gene TRBJ1-5; D uncertain. Per germline, CDR1 MNHNY and CDR2 SVGAGI (reference sequence). V was trimmed by 4 bases and J by 4 bases, leaving 8 bases between them. This CDR3 spans 13 amino acids. The CDR3 loop reads CASSSNENQPQHF. Here the CDR3 DNA reads TGTGCCAGCAGTTCCAATGAGAATCAGCCCCAGCATTTT.

V and J are TRBV28 and TRBJ1-3, with a weak D call TRBD1 (6 bases). The CDR3 runs 14 residues. V was cut by 3 bases and J by 8 bases, with 14 bases left in between. Germline V lookup: CDR1 MDHEN, CDR2 SYDVKM. CDR3: CASSLGTTGHTIYF. The CDR3 nucleotides are TGTGCCAGCAGTTTGGGGACAACAGGACACACCATATATTTT.

The V call is TRBV5-1, the J call TRBJ1-3; 9 positions agree with TRBD1. This CDR3 region has 16 residues. CDR1 and CDR2 (germline): SGHRS, YFSETQ. Trimming removed 0 bases from V and 1 base from J; junction bases left unmatched: 2. The CDR3 DNA reads as TGCGCCAGCAGCTTGGTGGGACAGGGATCTGGAAACACCATATATTTT. Translated: CASSLVGQGSGNTIYF.

V gene TRBV7-2 combines with J gene TRBJ1-6, with 9 nucleotides matching TRBD1. The J segment lost 4 bases and the V segment lost 2 bases, leaving 3 bases of the junction unmatched. CDR3 size: 16 residues. Germline V CDR1 and CDR2: SGHTA, FQGNSA. This CDR3 is CASSLSGTGYNSPLHF. The CDR3 bases are TGTGCCAGCAGCTTATCGGGGACAGGGTATAATTCACCCCTCCACTTT.

The J gene is TRBJ1-6, the V gene TRBV6-1, with 7 bases fitting TRBD1. J lost 9 bases, V lost 6 bases, and 5 bases had no gene match. The CDR3 totals 13 residues. Germline V gives CDR1 MNHNS, CDR2 SASEGT. The CDR3 nucleotides read TGTGCCAGCAGAACAGGGGTTACTTCACCCCTCCACTTT. The encoded protein is CASRTGVTSPLHF.

V usage is TRBV10-2 and J usage is TRBJ2-4; D perhaps matches TRBD1 (6 bases). The CDR3 has 11 amino acids. Germline CDR1 WSHSY, CDR2 SAAADI. The V and J ends lost 11 bases and 7 bases respectively, with 12 bases between them. The CDR3 reads CASGGENIQYF. CDR3 bases: TGCGCCTCTGGGGGCGAGAACATTCAGTACTTC.

This clone was observed a few times. CDR3: CASNDRGSPYGYTF. The CDR3 DNA is TGTGCCAGCAATGACAGGGGGTCCCCTTATGGCTACACCTTC. The J gene is TRBJ1-2, the V gene TRBV28, with 9 bases identical to TRBD1. Germline V lookup: CDR1 MDHEN, CDR2 SYDVKM. This CDR3 has 14 amino acids. V lost 7 bases, J lost 5 bases, and 8 bases stayed unmatched.

In this sample, this clone turned up a few times. The V call is TRBV9, the J call TRBJ1-5; perhaps TRBD1 as D (5 bases). Per germline, CDR1 SGDLS and CDR2 YYNGEE. This CDR3 has 17 residues. Trimming removed 2 bases from V and 5 bases from J, with 20 bases in between. Here the CDR3 reads CASSVGPGRGRDQPQHF. The CDR3 DNA sequence: TGTGCCAGCAGCGTGGGGCCCGGAAGGGGAAGGGATCAGCCCCAGCATTTT. Complete variable domain (other parts from reference TRBV9 and TRBJ1-5): DSGVTQTPKHLITATGQRVTLRCSPRSGDLSVYWYQQSLDQGLQFLIQYYNGEERAKGNILERFSAQQFPDLHSELNLSSLELGDSALYFCASSVGPGRGRDQPQHFGDGTRLSIL.

This clone has a handful of counts. This rearrangement joins TRBV9 to TRBJ2-7; 7 bases align to TRBD1. This CDR3 contains 16 residues. The V gene's germline CDR1 is SGDLS and CDR2 YYNGEE. The ends lost 1 base at V and 2 bases at J; junction bases unmatched: 9. The CDR3 loop reads CASSVRPGTDTYEQYF. The CDR3 nucleotides read TGTGCCAGCAGCGTACGACCCGGGACAGACACCTACGAGCAGTACTTC.

The gene calls are TRBV27 and TRBJ2-7, with D maybe TRBD1 (5 bases). Germline V gene lookup returns CDR1 MNHEY and CDR2 SMNVEV (reference sequence). The CDR3 covers 12 residues. V was shortened by 4 bases and J by 6 bases, with 10 bases between the two germline ends. CDR3 in amino acids: CASSSGHFEQYF. The CDR3 DNA reads as TGTGCCAGCAGTTCAGGACACTTCGAGCAGTACTTC.

The chain employs TRBV6-5 and TRBJ2-7, with 12 bases aligning to TRBD1. The junction had 8 bases not matched to a gene; V was cut back by 2 bases and J by 6 bases. Germline V CDR1 and CDR2: MNHEY, SVGAGI. CDR3 length equals 16 residues. The CDR3: CASSYAPGQGASEQYF. CDR3 nucleotides: TGTGCCAGCAGTTACGCTCCGGGACAGGGGGCCTCCGAGCAGTACTTC.

This chain connects TRBV4-1 to TRBJ2-3; D is uncertain. The CDR3 runs 17 residues. Germline lookup yields CDR1 MGHRA and CDR2 YSYEKL. With 0 bases removed from V and 0 bases from J, the gap between germline ends came to 13 bases. CDR3 in amino acids: CASSQDLGRPSTDTQYF. CDR3 DNA: TGCGCCAGCAGCCAAGATCTTGGGCGACCCAGCACAGATACGCAGTATTTT.

This rearrangement joins TRBV29-1 to TRBJ2-7, with 9 bases aligning to TRBD1. Germline CDR1 reads SQVTM; CDR2 reads ANQGSEA. Germline trimming cut 6 bases from V and 5 bases from J; bases unmatched to any gene: 11. The CDR3 spans 14 residues. In nucleotides, the CDR3 is TGCAGCGTAGGAGCCGGGACAGGGATTAACGAGCAGTACTTC. Protein: CSVGAGTGINEQYF.

This sequence joins TRBV5-1 and TRBJ2-3; TRBD1 might be the D (5 bases). Looked up from germline, CDR1 is SGHRS and CDR2 is YFSETQ. The CDR3 is 16 residues long. V lost 4 bases and J lost 3, with 18 bases in between. The DNA for the CDR3 is TGCGCCAGCAGCCCGGCCCGGGTAGGGGTGACAGATACGCAGTATTTT. Encoded protein: CASSPARVGVTDTQYF.

The CDR3 loop reads CASSLGYSAYEQYF. The CDR3 nucleotides are TGTGCCAGCAGCTTAGGATATAGCGCCTACGAGCAGTACTTC. The chain joins TRBV11-2 to TRBJ2-7; D is perhaps TRBD2 (5 bases). Germline assignment: CDR1 SGHAT and CDR2 FQNNGV. Deletions cut 1 base from V and 2 bases from J, with 9 bases between. CDR3 size: 14 residues.

This clone was seen a handful of times. The rearrangement links TRBV6-4 to TRBJ2-3; TRBD2 matches at 9 bases. CDR1 is MRHNA, CDR2 SNTAGT, per germline. With V trimmed by 2 bases and J by 0 bases, 3 bases remained unmatched. This CDR3 spans 16 amino acids. Here the CDR3 DNA reads TGTGCCAGCAGTGACGAGGCGGGAGGGAGCACAGATACGCAGTATTTT. Protein: CASSDEAGGSTDTQYF.

This chain links TRBV7-9 with TRBJ2-7, with a tentative D call TRBD1 (5 bases). V was trimmed by 2 bases and J by 0 bases, leaving 11 bases between them. The CDR3 loop spans 15 amino acids. Looked up from germline, CDR1 is SEHNR and CDR2 is FQNEAQ (reference sequence). The chain's CDR3 is CASSLSQGLSYEQYF. The CDR3 coding sequence is TGTGCCAGCAGCTTATCTCAGGGCCTCTCCTACGAGCAGTACTTC.

The V gene is TRBV15, the J gene TRBJ1-2, with 8 nucleotides matching TRBD1. The CDR3 is 15 residues long. CDR1 LNHNV and CDR2 YYDKDF come from the germline V gene (reference sequence). V was pared by 0 bases and J by 8 bases, with 8 bases of the junction left unmatched. The CDR3 here is CATSRDHTGGGGYTF. CDR3 DNA: TGTGCCACCAGCAGAGATCATACAGGGGGAGGGGGCTACACCTTC.